Listed below are T cell receptor beta chains from one sample, sequenced in a study of graft-versus-host responses after intestinal transplantation. Assay: immunoSEQ multiplex PCR; the TCRdb copy retains only in-frame clones and omits some. The sample lists approximately 50,000 clones, roughly 84% occurring once. No antigen is known for these receptors. The sample in question was unstimulated CD4+ T cells sorted from spleen or lymph node cells, obtained before transplant. Receptor source: a human donor who was the organ donor for an intestinal transplant. CDR3s include the opening cysteine and the closing phenylalanine or tryptophan. Each record gives: D gene, J gene, V gene, clone size, CDR3 DNA, CDR3 protein. A D gene is named only where the DNA matches it firmly. Size is stated for part of the rows, as once, few or many counts, or as a class when the clone is expanded.

D: TRBD2
J: TRBJ2-7
V: TRBV5-4
size: .
DNA: TGTGCCAGCAGCTCAGGACTAGCGGGTAGCTACGAGCAGTACTTC
CDR3: CASSSGLAGSYEQYF

D: .
J: TRBJ2-1
V: TRBV19
size: .
DNA: TGTGCCAGTAGCCCCCGGCGAGGGGTCCATGAGCAGTTCTTC
CDR3: CASSPRRGVHEQFF

D: TRBD1
J: TRBJ1-2
V: TRBV6-5
size: .
DNA: TGTGCCAGCAGGTCTGGGACAGTTGGGAACTATGGCTACACCTTC
CDR3: CASRSGTVGNYGYTF

D: .
J: TRBJ2-7
V: TRBV5-1
size: .
DNA: TGCGCCAGCAGCCCCCGGGATGGTAGCGGTTCCTACGAGCAGTACTTC
CDR3: CASSPRDGSGSYEQYF

D: .
J: TRBJ1-1
V: TRBV2
size: .
DNA: TGTGCCAGCAGTGCTTACAGGGATAACACTGAAGCTTTCTTT
CDR3: CASSAYRDNTEAFF

D: .
J: TRBJ2-7
V: TRBV4-1
size: .
DNA: TGCGCCAGCAGCCAAGATTTCGTGGGGTCACTATCCTACGAGCAGTACTTC
CDR3: CASSQDFVGSLSYEQYF

D: .
J: TRBJ1-2
V: TRBV19
size: once
DNA: TGTGCCAGTACAGGGAGGGCCTATGGCTACACCTTC
CDR3: CASTGRAYGYTF

D: .
J: TRBJ2-7
V: TRBV9
size: .
DNA: TGTGCCAGCAGCGTAGAGCCGGGGGGCCCCTACGAGCAGTACTTC
CDR3: CASSVEPGGPYEQYF

D: .
J: TRBJ2-6
V: TRBV6-5
size: .
DNA: TGTGCCAGCAGGCGAATTGGGGCCAACGTCCTGACTTTC
CDR3: CASRRIGANVLTF

D: .
J: TRBJ1-2
V: TRBV5-1
size: .
DNA: TGCGCCAGCAGCTTGGGGCAGTCCTATGGCTACACCTTC
CDR3: CASSLGQSYGYTF

D: .
J: TRBJ1-3
V: TRBV4-3
size: .
DNA: TGCGCCAGCAGCCAAGTTTCTGGGGCTGGAAACACCATATATTTT
CDR3: CASSQVSGAGNTIYF

D: .
J: TRBJ1-4
V: TRBV30
size: .
DNA: TGTGCCTGGAGCGCAGGACTCGATAGGGGTGAAAAACTGTTTTTT
CDR3: CAWSAGLDRGEKLFF

D: .
J: TRBJ1-2
V: TRBV6-1
size: .
DNA: TGTGCCAGCAGTTCCACAGCCTATGGCTACACCTTC
CDR3: CASSSTAYGYTF

D: TRBD1
J: TRBJ2-6
V: TRBV5-6
size: .
DNA: TGTGCCAGCAGCCGACAGGGCTCTGGGGCCAACGTCCTGACTTTC
CDR3: CASSRQGSGANVLTF

D: .
J: TRBJ1-1
V: TRBV5-1
size: .
DNA: TGCGCCAGCAGCGTTCAGGGACGGGGCACTGAAGCTTTCTTT
CDR3: CASSVQGRGTEAFF

D: .
J: TRBJ1-1
V: TRBV19
size: .
DNA: TGTGCCAGTAGTAAGCGGAGAAGGGGAGGTAGGACTGAAGCTTTCTTT
CDR3: CASSKRRRGGRTEAFF

D: TRBD1
J: TRBJ2-2
V: TRBV7-9
size: .
DNA: TGTGCCAGCAGCTTATACAGGGGGCCCACCGGGGAGCTGTTTTTT
CDR3: CASSLYRGPTGELFF

D: .
J: TRBJ2-7
V: TRBV5-1
size: .
DNA: TGCGCCAGCAGCCCCAGATCGGGGGGCGCATCCTACGAGCAGTACTTC
CDR3: CASSPRSGGASYEQYF

D: TRBD1
J: TRBJ2-5
V: TRBV7-2
size: .
DNA: TGTGCCAGCAGCTTAGTAACAGGGGGGATGGAGACCCAGTACTTC
CDR3: CASSLVTGGMETQYF

D: .
J: TRBJ1-6
V: TRBV19
size: few
DNA: TGTGCCAGTAGTATCAGGGGACTGCAATATAATTCACCCCTCCACTTT
CDR3: CASSIRGLQYNSPLHF

D: TRBD2
J: TRBJ2-7
V: TRBV10-3
size: .
DNA: TGTGCCATCAGTGAGTCTAACCGCGGGGGGGCCTACGAGCAGTACTTC
CDR3: CAISESNRGGAYEQYF

D: TRBD1
J: TRBJ2-7
V: TRBV6-5
size: .
DNA: TGTGCCAGCAGTTATGACAGGGGGCAGGACGAGCAGTACTTC
CDR3: CASSYDRGQDEQYF

D: .
J: TRBJ1-5
V: TRBV6-5
size: .
DNA: TGTGCCAGCAGTTACTCGGGGGACAATCAGCCCCAGCATTTT
CDR3: CASSYSGDNQPQHF

D: TRBD1
J: TRBJ2-7
V: TRBV6-1
size: few
DNA: TGTGCCAGCAGTGGCCACGGGACAGCCTACGAGCAGTACTTC
CDR3: CASSGHGTAYEQYF

D: .
J: TRBJ2-5
V: TRBV11-2
size: .
DNA: TGTGCCAGTGGGGCAGGGGTTTCAGAGACCCAGTACTTC
CDR3: CASGAGVSETQYF

D: .
J: TRBJ1-5
V: TRBV5-1
size: .
DNA: TGCGCCAGCAGCCTATTACCTGATCAGCCCCAGCATTTT
CDR3: CASSLLPDQPQHF

D: .
J: TRBJ1-2
V: TRBV7-2
size: .
DNA: TGTGCCAGCAGCTTAGCGCACTATGGCTACACCTTC
CDR3: CASSLAHYGYTF

D: TRBD1
J: TRBJ2-4
V: TRBV5-4
size: .
DNA: TGTGCCAGCAGCCCCCAGGGACAGGGGGCGAACATTCAGTACTTC
CDR3: CASSPQGQGANIQYF

D: TRBD1
J: TRBJ2-7
V: TRBV5-1
size: .
DNA: TGCGCCAGCAGCTTTATCAGCCAGGGGGCAGCCTACGAGCAGTACTTC
CDR3: CASSFISQGAAYEQYF

D: .
J: TRBJ1-3
V: TRBV12-5
size: .
DNA: TGTGCTAGTGGTTTGACCCCGGGGGGACTCACAGGGTCTGGAAACACCATATATTTT
CDR3: CASGLTPGGLTGSGNTIYF

D: .
J: TRBJ2-1
V: TRBV21-1
size: .
DNA: TGTGCCAGCAGCCGAAGCTTGACTAGCGGGGTCAGCTCCTACAATGAGCAGTTCTTC
CDR3: CASSRSLTSGVSSYNEQFF

D: TRBD1
J: TRBJ1-2
V: TRBV5-4
size: .
DNA: TGTGCCAGCAGCCCGACAGGGCTCTATGGCTACACCTTC
CDR3: CASSPTGLYGYTF

D: .
J: TRBJ2-3
V: TRBV7-9
size: .
DNA: TGTGCCAGCAGCTTATTCTCATTGTTCATCACAGATACGCAGTATTTT
CDR3: CASSLFSLFITDTQYF

D: .
J: TRBJ1-1
V: TRBV12-5
size: .
DNA: TGTGCTAGTGGTTTGGAGGGGGGGGTCACTGAAGCTTTCTTT
CDR3: CASGLEGGVTEAFF

D: TRBD1
J: TRBJ1-1
V: TRBV7-9
size: .
DNA: TGTGCCAGCAGCACCCGACAGGGTGAAGCTTTCTTT
CDR3: CASSTRQGEAFF

D: TRBD1
J: TRBJ1-2
V: TRBV6-6
size: once
DNA: TGTGCCAGCAGTTACGTCACAGGGGGTCTTGGCTACACCTTC
CDR3: CASSYVTGGLGYTF

D: TRBD1
J: TRBJ1-2
V: TRBV5-1
size: .
DNA: TGCGCCAGCAGCTTGGTTAACAGGGGTGGTGGCTACACCTTC
CDR3: CASSLVNRGGGYTF

D: .
J: TRBJ2-1
V: TRBV12-2
size: .
DNA: TGTGCAAGTCGCGCAACTAGCGGGGACCCCTACAATGAGCAGTTCTTC
CDR3: CASRATSGDPYNEQFF

D: TRBD2
J: TRBJ2-3
V: TRBV2
size: once
DNA: TGTGCCAGCACTTTGATAGCGGGAGGAAGAGATACGCAGTATTTT
CDR3: CASTLIAGGRDTQYF

D: TRBD2
J: TRBJ2-7
V: TRBV6-4
size: .
DNA: TGTGCCAGCAGTAACCGAGGACTAGCGTTTACCTACGAGCAGTACTTC
CDR3: CASSNRGLAFTYEQYF

D: TRBD1
J: TRBJ1-1
V: TRBV7-9
size: .
DNA: TGTGCCAGCGGTGAACTCACAGGGGGCACTGAAGCTTTCTTT
CDR3: CASGELTGGTEAFF

D: TRBD1
J: TRBJ2-7
V: TRBV6-5
size: .
DNA: TGTGCCAGCAGCCCTGGACAGGGAAGGTACGAGCAGTACTTC
CDR3: CASSPGQGRYEQYF

D: TRBD2
J: TRBJ2-7
V: TRBV6-1
size: once
DNA: TGTGCCAGCAGCCCTACTAGCGGGAGCTCCTACGAGCAGTACTTC
CDR3: CASSPTSGSSYEQYF

D: TRBD1
J: TRBJ1-5
V: TRBV5-6
size: .
DNA: TGTGCCAGCAGCCCACGGACAGGGAGGCAGCCCCAGCATTTT
CDR3: CASSPRTGRQPQHF

D: .
J: TRBJ2-5
V: TRBV11-2
size: .
DNA: TGTGCCAGCAGCTTTTGGGGACAAGAGACCCAGTACTTC
CDR3: CASSFWGQETQYF

D: TRBD1
J: TRBJ2-7
V: TRBV5-4
size: few
DNA: TGTGCCAGCAGCCCAGGGGGCAAAAGCTCCTACGAGCAGTACTTC
CDR3: CASSPGGKSSYEQYF

D: TRBD1
J: TRBJ2-3
V: TRBV6-1
size: .
DNA: TGTGCCAGCAGTCCCGGGGACAGCCCCACAGATACGCAGTATTTT
CDR3: CASSPGDSPTDTQYF

D: .
J: TRBJ2-5
V: TRBV5-1
size: .
DNA: TGCGCCAGCAGCTTGGGCCCCTCCGGGGAGACCCAGTACTTC
CDR3: CASSLGPSGETQYF

D: TRBD1
J: TRBJ2-7
V: TRBV6-6
size: .
DNA: TGTGCCAGCAGTTACACAGGGGGCTCCTACGAGCAGTACTTC
CDR3: CASSYTGGSYEQYF

D: .
J: TRBJ2-5
V: TRBV5-6
size: .
DNA: TGTGCCAGCAGCTTGGCCCGACTGAGTGTGGTGACCCAGTACTTC
CDR3: CASSLARLSVVTQYF

D: .
J: TRBJ2-3
V: TRBV2
size: few
DNA: TGTGCCAGCAGTGATTGCGGGCCTTGTACGCAGTATTTT
CDR3: CASSDCGPCTQYF

D: .
J: TRBJ2-7
V: TRBV2
size: .
DNA: TGTGCCAGCAAAATCCACGAGCAGTACTTC
CDR3: CASKIHEQYF

D: .
J: TRBJ1-4
V: TRBV15
size: .
DNA: TGTGCCACCAGCAGCCTTACAGGGAAGGCAACAACCACTAAACTGTTTTTT
CDR3: CATSSLTGKATTTKLFF

D: TRBD1
J: TRBJ2-1
V: TRBV9
size: .
DNA: TGTGCCAGCAGCGTAGCGCAGGGGGCAAATAATGAGCAGTTCTTC
CDR3: CASSVAQGANNEQFF

D: .
J: TRBJ2-3
V: TRBV11-2
size: .
DNA: TGTGCCAGCAGCTTAGATAGCTACCTTCGAGATACGCAGTATTTT
CDR3: CASSLDSYLRDTQYF

D: .
J: TRBJ2-1
V: TRBV30
size: once
DNA: TGTGCCTGGAGTGTCCGGAGGGCCAGTAATGAGCAGTTCTTC
CDR3: CAWSVRRASNEQFF

D: .
J: TRBJ2-5
V: TRBV19
size: .
DNA: TGTGCCAGTAGCAAGATAGCGGGCAGAGGGGGAGAGACCCAGTACTTC
CDR3: CASSKIAGRGGETQYF